This TCR beta chain was obtained from a study of blood T cells in healthy people across ages. Sample-barcoded 5' priming and a J-beta primer mix drove a second PCR of roughly 6 to 12 cycles. Each cDNA molecule received a tag from a template-switch adaptor that had 12 random nucleotides. TCRdb recomputed calls from the 5' RACE reads with MiXCR, one row per CDR3 protein. The sample consists of 1.5 million to 2 million distinct CDR3 sequences, 28% of them appearing once. On this clonotype: The antigen is unknown.

Findings and caveats of the study: Greater diversity and more naive CD4+ cells were seen in long-lived donors than in aged donors.

Trimming removed 0 bases from V and 0 bases from J, with 13 bases in between. Germline V gene sequence: CDR1 SGHRS, CDR2 YFSETQ. This CDR3 contains 18 residues. In terms of origin and age, donors were healthy Caucasian individuals from Russia aged roughly 6 to 90. The chain is built from TRBV5-1 and TRBJ1-6; D may be TRBD1 (5 bases). The specimen was blood. The clonotype was recovered from a woman aged 30 to 39 in good health. This chain's CDR3 is CASSLVGTTSSYNSPLHF. As DNA, the CDR3 is TGCGCCAGCAGCTTGGTGGGGACTACAAGCTCCTATAATTCACCCCTCCACTTT.